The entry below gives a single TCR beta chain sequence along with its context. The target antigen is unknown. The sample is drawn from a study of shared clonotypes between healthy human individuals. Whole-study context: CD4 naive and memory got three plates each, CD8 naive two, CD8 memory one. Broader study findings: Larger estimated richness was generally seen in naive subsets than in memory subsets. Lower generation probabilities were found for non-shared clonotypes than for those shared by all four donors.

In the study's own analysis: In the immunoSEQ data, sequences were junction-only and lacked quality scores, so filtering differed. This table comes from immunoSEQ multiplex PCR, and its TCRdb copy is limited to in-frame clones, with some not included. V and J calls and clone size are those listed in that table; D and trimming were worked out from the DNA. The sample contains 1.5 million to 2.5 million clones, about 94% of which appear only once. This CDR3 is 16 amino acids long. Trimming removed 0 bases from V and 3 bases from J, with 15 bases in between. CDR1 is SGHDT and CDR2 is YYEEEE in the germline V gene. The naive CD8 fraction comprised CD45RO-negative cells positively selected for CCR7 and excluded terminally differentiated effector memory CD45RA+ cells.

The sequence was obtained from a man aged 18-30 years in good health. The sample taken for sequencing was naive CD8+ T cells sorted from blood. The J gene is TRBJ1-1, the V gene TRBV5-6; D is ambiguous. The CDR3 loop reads CASSLVRTFGYTEAFF. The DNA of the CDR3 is TGTGCCAGCAGCTTGGTTCGGACTTTTGGCTACACTGAAGCTTTCTTT.